The following is a T cell receptor (beta chain) sequence with its context. Its specific antigen is unknown. No base quality values were provided; no much bigger clone lies one nucleotide off. Participants in the prospective study were aged 18 to 89 years, lived in 24 United States geographic areas, and enrolled through a virtual design. In the prospective study, participants were assigned to cohorts based on the clinical history participants reported in a screening survey and a study questionnaire. Recovered participants in ImmuneRACE Cohort 3 were defined as having two consecutive negative NP/OP PCR tests, clearance from a healthcare professional, or resolution of symptoms. In the prospective study, mobile phlebotomists collected whole blood, serum and a nasopharyngeal or oropharyngeal swab from each participant. Additional blood draws and questionnaires over an approximately two-month period could optionally be provided by prospective study participants. Before DNA extraction, prospective study blood samples were shipped either frozen or at room temperature.

The sample originates from a study of blood T cell repertoires in COVID-19 (dated by TCRdb to about 2020). Broadly, across the study: Samples covering the acute and convalescent phases of COVID-19 were provided by collaborators in the United States, Italy and Spain. The prospective study material was composed of cDNA or gDNA derived from T cells, B-cell-depleted T cells, or PBMCs. Subjects who had been exposed to COVID-19, were actively infected with it, or had recovered from it provided the deeply sampled blood TCRbeta repertoires that made up the dataset. The repertoires were released in a freely available public database meant as a resource for research on the immune response to SARS-CoV-2. The samples were drawn from the first 160 participants of the ongoing ImmuneRACE study and from under 1,500 subjects provided by 6 global collaborators. A de-identified subject ID, COVID-19 status, age in years and sex were almost always included in the sample metadata. Where available, HLA class I and class II types were obtained from metadata supplied by the sample provider rather than from assay-based typing.

TCRbeta CDR3 regions were amplified from genomic DNA using the immunoSEQ Assay, a bias-controlled multiplex PCR. The authors processed their data as follows. Nucleated cell counts per sample were estimated from amplification of reference gene primers within the assay. To quantify the absolute abundance of each unique TCRbeta CDR3 rearrangement, sequence reads were collapsed and filtered. For each sample, productive Simpson clonality was calculated by taking the square root of Simpson's diversity index across productive rearrangements. This immuneACCESS table, as held by TCRdb, lists in-frame sequences with V and J called but not all clones. Of the missing ones, under half trace to an unresolved V gene in checked studies; the others have no known cause. V, J and clone size are those of that table, while D and trimming were read from the DNA. This sample gives under 200,000 clones in total; approximately 80% of them show up just once. The ten largest clones represent roughly 12% of the sample.

General conclusions and limits of the study: How much clinical and demographic metadata was included differed by source and by participant, and the metadata was provided uncurated.

Specimen: PBMCs or T cells enriched from blood (not recorded which). This TCR derives from a man aged 50-60 years who had recovered from COVID-19.

DNA sequence: TGTGCCAGCAGCTACCGGACAGGGGAGTATGAAAAACTGTTTTTT. Its translation reads: CASSYRTGEYEKLFF. Recombination joined TRBV9 with TRBJ1-4; 9 central bases correspond to TRBD1. The CDR3 goes from the cysteine to the phenylalanine over 15 residues. Only the CDR3 DNA stays, 45 bases, in frame from base 1. The germline V gene sets CDR1 to SGDLS and CDR2 to YYNGEE. The germline V and J ends show losses of 4 bases and 6 bases respectively, and no gene match explains 7 bases of the junction.